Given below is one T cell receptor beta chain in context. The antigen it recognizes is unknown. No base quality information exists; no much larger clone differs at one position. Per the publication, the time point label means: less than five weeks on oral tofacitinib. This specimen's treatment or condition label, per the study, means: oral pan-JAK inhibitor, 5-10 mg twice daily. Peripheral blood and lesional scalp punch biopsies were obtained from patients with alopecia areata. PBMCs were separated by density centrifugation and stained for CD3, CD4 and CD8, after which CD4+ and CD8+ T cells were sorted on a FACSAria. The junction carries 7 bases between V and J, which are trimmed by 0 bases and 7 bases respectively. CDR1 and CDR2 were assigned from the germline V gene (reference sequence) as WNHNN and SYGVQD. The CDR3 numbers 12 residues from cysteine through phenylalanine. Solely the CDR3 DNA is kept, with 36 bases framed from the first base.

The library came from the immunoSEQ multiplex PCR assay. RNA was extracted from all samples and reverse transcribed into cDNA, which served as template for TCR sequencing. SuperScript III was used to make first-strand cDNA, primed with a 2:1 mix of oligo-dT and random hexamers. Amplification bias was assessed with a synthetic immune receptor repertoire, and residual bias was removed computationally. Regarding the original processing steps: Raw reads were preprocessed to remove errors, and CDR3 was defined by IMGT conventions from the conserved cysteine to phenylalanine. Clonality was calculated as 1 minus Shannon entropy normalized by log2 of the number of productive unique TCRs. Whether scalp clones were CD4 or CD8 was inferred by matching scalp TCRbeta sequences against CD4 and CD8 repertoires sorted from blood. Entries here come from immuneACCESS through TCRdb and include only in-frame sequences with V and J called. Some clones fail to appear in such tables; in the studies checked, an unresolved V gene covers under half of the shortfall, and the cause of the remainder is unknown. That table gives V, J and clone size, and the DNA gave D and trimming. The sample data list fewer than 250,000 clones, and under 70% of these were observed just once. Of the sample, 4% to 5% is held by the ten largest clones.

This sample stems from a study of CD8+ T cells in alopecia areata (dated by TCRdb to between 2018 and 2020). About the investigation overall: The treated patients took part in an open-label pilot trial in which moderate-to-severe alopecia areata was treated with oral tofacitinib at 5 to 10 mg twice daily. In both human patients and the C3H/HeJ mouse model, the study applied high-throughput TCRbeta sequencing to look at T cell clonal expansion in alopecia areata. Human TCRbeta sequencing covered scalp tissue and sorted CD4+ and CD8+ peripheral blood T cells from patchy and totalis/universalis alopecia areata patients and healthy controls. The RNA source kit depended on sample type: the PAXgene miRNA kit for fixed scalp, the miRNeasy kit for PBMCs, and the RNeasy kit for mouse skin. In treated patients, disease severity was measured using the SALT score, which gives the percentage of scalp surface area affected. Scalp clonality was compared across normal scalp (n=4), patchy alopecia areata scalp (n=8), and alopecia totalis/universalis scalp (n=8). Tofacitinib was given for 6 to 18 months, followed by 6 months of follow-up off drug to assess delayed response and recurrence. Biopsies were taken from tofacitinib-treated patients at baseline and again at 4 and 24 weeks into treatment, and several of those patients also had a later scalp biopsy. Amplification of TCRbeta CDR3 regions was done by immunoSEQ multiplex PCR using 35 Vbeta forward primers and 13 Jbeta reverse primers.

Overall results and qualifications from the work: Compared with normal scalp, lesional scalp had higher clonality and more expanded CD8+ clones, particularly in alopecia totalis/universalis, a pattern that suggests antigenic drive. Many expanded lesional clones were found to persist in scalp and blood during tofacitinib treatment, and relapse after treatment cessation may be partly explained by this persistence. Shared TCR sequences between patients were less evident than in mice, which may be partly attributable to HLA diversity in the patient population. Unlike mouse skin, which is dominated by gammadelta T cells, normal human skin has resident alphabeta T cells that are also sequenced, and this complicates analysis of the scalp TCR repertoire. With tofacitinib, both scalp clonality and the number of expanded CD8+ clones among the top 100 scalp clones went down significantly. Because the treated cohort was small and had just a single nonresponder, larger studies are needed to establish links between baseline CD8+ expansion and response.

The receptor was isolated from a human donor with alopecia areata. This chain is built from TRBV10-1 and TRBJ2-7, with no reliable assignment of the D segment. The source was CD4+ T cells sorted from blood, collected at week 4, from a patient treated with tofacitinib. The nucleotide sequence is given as TGCGCCAGCAGTGAGTCGATTGGGGAGCAGTACTTC. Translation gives CASSESIGEQYF.